This TCR beta chain was captured in a study of CD8+CD57+ T cells in acquired aplastic anemia. Looking at the study overall: CD4+ reads averaged around 10 million in healthy donors.

Study outcomes and limitations: Significant differences in CD8+ Simpson's diversity were not observed between patients and controls.

This clonotype has only one observation. What it recognizes is unknown. The template for TCR beta VDJ and CDR3 sequence profiling was genomic DNA. TCRdb analysed the reads with MiXCR anew, one entry per CDR3 protein. This table holds a few hundred thousand distinct CDR3 sequences, 55% to 70% found once. The source is a human donor in good health, serving as a control. Sample: sorted CD4+, CD8+, or CD8+CD57+ T cells (not recorded which) from PBMCs.

The CDR3 DNA is TGTGCCAGCAGTTTTGGGGACCCCACCAGGGGTTCACCCCTCCACTTT. Its translation is CASSFGDPTRGSPLHF. The chain uses TRBV12-3 or TRBV12-4 and TRBJ1-6; a possible D gene is TRBD1 (6 bases). The V end lost 3 bases, the J end lost 9 bases, and 18 bases lay between the germline ends. This CDR3 contains 16 residues.